The 31 T cell receptor beta chains in this list originate from one sample, sequenced in a study of blood T cell repertoires in COVID-19. The repertoire was sequenced with immunoSEQ multiplex PCR; TCRdb's copy has only in-frame clones and lacks some. The profile covers tens of thousands of clones, with around 80% appearing a single time and 21% taken by the ten largest. The specimen was peripheral blood. The origin of the receptors is a human donor in a cohort sampled during active COVID-19.

This chain connects TRBV18 to TRBJ2-3; D gene ambiguous. The CDR3 contains 13 residues. The V end lost 3 bases, the J end lost 3 bases, and 7 bases lay between the germline ends. The germline V gene encodes CDR1 KGHSH and CDR2 LQKENI. In DNA form, the CDR3 reads TGTGCCAGCTCACCTCAAGAGACAGATACGCAGTATTTT. Amino acids: CASSPQETDTQYF.

The V and J genes are TRBV4-1 and TRBJ2-5, with 10 bases lining up with TRBD2. The CDR3 length is 15 residues. J gave up 3 bases and V 2 bases, and 3 bases lay outside the gene matches. CDR1 is MGHRA and CDR2 is YSYEKL in the germline V gene. CDR3 sequence: CASSQRTSGEETQYF. The CDR3 DNA sequence: TGCGCCAGCAGCCAACGGACTAGCGGTGAAGAGACCCAGTACTTC.

This chain links TRBV15 with TRBJ1-4; tentative D call: TRBD1 (6 bases). Germline values: CDR1 LNHNV, CDR2 YYDKDF (reference sequence). The V end lost 0 bases, the J end lost 8 bases, and 16 bases lay between the germline ends. The CDR3 runs 16 residues. The CDR3 DNA reads TGTGCCACCAGCAGAGAACCGGGACATGGAGAAGAAAAACTGTTTTTT. Encoded protein: CATSREPGHGEEKLFF.

The rearrangement links TRBV7-9 to TRBJ2-1; TRBD2 aligns across 15 bases. The CDR3 sequence is 18 residues long. V gave up 3 bases and J gave up 10 bases; unmatched junction bases: 13. CDR1 and CDR2 from the germline V gene are SEHNR and FQNEAQ (reference sequence). CDR3 in amino acids: CASSFGTSGGRNYEEQFF. The CDR3 nucleotides read TGTGCCAGCAGCTTCGGGACTAGCGGGGGGAGAAATTACGAGGAGCAGTTCTTC.

This chain joins TRBV28 and TRBJ2-2, with TRBD1 identical over 7 bases. Germline V gene lookup returns CDR1 MDHEN and CDR2 SYDVKM. V dropped 5 bases and J dropped 1; count of bases not matched to a gene: 7. The CDR3 sequence is 16 residues long. CDR3 protein: CASSPTGRGNTGELFF. CDR3 nucleotides: TGTGCCAGCAGTCCGACAGGGCGAGGGAACACCGGGGAGCTGTTTTTT.

The J gene is TRBJ1-3, the V gene TRBV23-1, with TRBD1 as a possible D gene (6 bases). TRBV23-1 is an open reading frame, and its role is uncertain. There are 16 residues in the CDR3. V was trimmed by 2 bases and J by 4 bases, leaving 15 bases between them. CDR3 DNA sequence: TGCGCCAGCAGTCAACGTGTGGGGGCGCCAGGAAACACCATATATTTT. Its translation: CASSQRVGAPGNTIYF.

The V gene is TRBV6-6, the J gene TRBJ1-4, with 10 bases matching TRBD1. The CDR3 covers 15 residues. The V gene's germline CDR1 is MNHNY and CDR2 SVGAGI (reference sequence). Losses at the gene ends were 2 bases for V and 8 bases for J; bases not matched to a gene: 5. The CDR3 loop is CASSYGPDRGEKLFF. In DNA, the CDR3 is TGTGCCAGCAGTTACGGGCCGGACAGGGGGGAAAAACTGTTTTTT.

The gene calls are TRBV20-1 and TRBJ1-5; D not resolved. The CDR3 loop spans 14 amino acids. The germline CDR1 and CDR2 sequences are DFQATT and SNEGSKA (reference sequence). The V end was cut by 3 bases, the J end by 3 bases, with 12 bases between. The CDR3: CSASKGGFNQPQHF. For the CDR3, the DNA is TGCAGTGCTAGTAAGGGAGGGTTCAATCAGCCCCAGCATTTT.

This clone came up once. The J gene is TRBJ2-5, the V gene TRBV27; TRBD1 is a possible D gene (6 bases). The V and J ends lost 4 bases and 4 bases respectively, with 16 bases between them. From germline, CDR1 is MNHEY and CDR2 SMNVEV (reference sequence). This CDR3 spans 15 amino acids. CDR3 coding DNA: TGTGCCAGCAGTTCCATACAGGGTGCAGGAGAGACCCAGTACTTC. Encoded protein: CASSSIQGAGETQYF.

The rearrangement uses TRBV9 and TRBJ2-1; 7 positions match TRBD1. CDR1 and CDR2 from the germline V gene are SGDLS and YYNGEE. V trimming: 3 bases; J trimming: 7 bases; junction bases outside the gene matches: 13. The CDR3 totals 16 residues. In nucleotides, the CDR3 is TGTGCCAGCAGCGCCGCCCCAGGGGGATATGAGAATGAGCAGTTCTTC. Protein sequence: CASSAAPGGYENEQFF.

This CDR3 reads CASSPWTAGGNTIYF. In nucleotides, the CDR3 is TGTGCCAGCAGCCCCTGGACAGCGGGGGGAAACACCATATATTTT. The genes are TRBV7-2 and TRBJ1-3, with a possible D match to TRBD1 (6 bases). The CDR3 runs to 15 residues. Germline V gene lookup returns CDR1 SGHTA and CDR2 FQGNSA. V lost 5 bases and J lost 4, with 15 bases in between.

This sequence joins TRBV7-2 and TRBJ2-3, with D unclear. Germline-derived CDR1 and CDR2 are SGHTA and FQGNSA. The CDR3 covers 13 residues. V was trimmed by 5 bases and J by 3 bases, leaving 9 bases between them. As DNA, the CDR3 is TGTGCCAGCAGCGTCCAGGCGACAGATACGCAGTATTTT. Translation gives CASSVQATDTQYF.

V gene TRBV29-1 combines with J gene TRBJ1-2; a weak D match, TRBD1 (6 bases). The CDR3 sequence is 15 residues long. V lost 6 bases to trimming and J lost 0 bases, with 17 bases between them. From germline, CDR1 is SQVTM and CDR2 ANQGSEA. The CDR3 region is CSVQNRDKTNYGYTF. In nucleotides, the CDR3 is TGCAGCGTGCAAAACAGGGACAAAACTAACTATGGCTACACCTTC.

In DNA form, the CDR3 reads TGTGCCAGCTCAATGGTACAGAGGGAGGCCACCGGGGAGCTGTTTTTT. This gives the protein CASSMVQREATGELFF. V gene TRBV18 combines with J gene TRBJ2-2; weak D call: TRBD2 (6 bases). Germline V gene sequence: CDR1 KGHSH, CDR2 LQKENI. The CDR3 runs to 16 residues. Between the trimmed V and J ends, which lost 5 bases and 4 bases, there was a span of 17 bases.

In DNA form, the CDR3 reads TGTGCCAGCAGCTCATGGGCTCGGGGGTACGGGACCCAGTACTTC. Translated: CASSSWARGYGTQYF. This chain connects TRBV7-2 to TRBJ2-5; the D gene is possibly TRBD2 (6 bases). The germline CDR1 and CDR2 sequences are SGHTA and FQGNSA. Trimming stripped 4 bases from V and 7 bases from J, with 19 bases between. CDR3 length: 15 amino acids.

This chain links TRBV7-9 with TRBJ1-2; TRBD1 is a possible D gene (5 bases). V lost 1 base and J 7 bases, leaving 16 bases between the germline ends. The CDR3 length is 15 residues. Germline V gives CDR1 SEHNR, CDR2 FQNEAQ (reference sequence). This CDR3 is CASSLESGTSPGYTF. The CDR3 nucleotides are TGTGCCAGCAGCTTAGAGTCGGGGACTTCGCCTGGCTACACCTTC.

This clone was seen more than once but under ten times. CDR3 loop: CASSQGQVNQPQHF. The CDR3 coding sequence is TGTGCCAGCAGCCAAGGACAGGTTAATCAGCCCCAGCATTTT. The chain links TRBV5-5 to TRBJ1-5; 7 nucleotides line up with TRBD1. The CDR3 extends over 14 amino acids. Looked up from germline, CDR1 is SGHKS and CDR2 is YYEKEE (reference sequence). Unmatched junction bases numbered 5, after V lost 4 bases and J lost 4 bases.

The rearrangement links TRBV7-9 to TRBJ1-1; D is possibly TRBD1 (5 bases). CDR3 length equals 12 residues. V was cut by 3 bases and J by 10 bases, with 12 bases left in between. Germline CDR1 and CDR2: SEHNR and FQNEAQ (reference sequence). CDR3 residues: CASSFTDRRAFF. Written as DNA, the CDR3 is TGTGCCAGCAGCTTTACCGACAGAAGAGCTTTCTTT. The variable domain in full, completed from reference TRBV7-9 and TRBJ1-1, reads DTGVSQNPRHKITKRGQNVTFRCDPISEHNRLYWYRQTLGQGPEFLTYFQNEAQLEKSRLLSDRFSAERPKGSFSTLEIQRTEQGDSAMYLCASSFTDRRAFFGQGTRLTVV.

The chain couples TRBV28 to TRBJ2-7, with TRBD2 matching over 10 bases. Unmatched junction bases numbered 8, after V lost 7 bases and J lost 5 bases. The CDR3 extends over 14 amino acids. Per germline, CDR1 MDHEN and CDR2 SYDVKM. In DNA, the CDR3 is TGTGCCAGCAAAAGCGGGGGGGATCGGGACGAGCAGTACTTC. Translating gives CASKSGGDRDEQYF.

This clone came up once. The rearrangement links TRBV5-5 to TRBJ2-3, with D possibly TRBD1 on 5 matching bases. This CDR3 has 14 residues. The germline CDR1 and CDR2 sequences are SGHKS and YYEKEE (reference sequence). The V end was cut by 1 base, the J end by 4 bases, with 10 bases between. The CDR3: CASSLQGWSDTQYF. The CDR3 DNA reads TGTGCCAGCAGCTTGCAGGGCTGGTCAGATACGCAGTATTTT.

V and J are TRBV6-5 and TRBJ2-7; D might be TRBD1 (5 bases). Germline V gene sequence: CDR1 MNHEY, CDR2 SVGAGI. The CDR3 consists of 13 residues. The V end was cut by 3 bases, the J end by 6 bases, with 12 bases between. The CDR3, as DNA: TGTGCCAGCAGTTATCAGGGCGGTGGCGAGCAGTACTTC. It specifies CASSYQGGGEQYF.

The rearrangement joins TRBV4-1 to TRBJ1-3, with D hard to call. The CDR3 runs to 16 residues. Trimming removed 4 bases at V and 1 base at J, with 14 bases between. The germline V gene encodes CDR1 MGHRA and CDR2 YSYEKL. CDR3 residues: CASSRDARGSGNTIYF. The CDR3 nucleotides read TGCGCCAGCAGCCGTGATGCACGGGGTTCTGGAAACACCATATATTTT.

J is TRBJ2-1 and V is TRBV5-1; 8 nucleotides align to TRBD2. This CDR3 has 14 amino acids. Trimming took 5 bases from V and 6 from J; bases not matched to a gene: 7. Germline V gives CDR1 SGHRS, CDR2 YFSETQ. DNA of the CDR3: TGCGCCAGCAGTGTGGCGGGGGGAATCAATGAGCAGTTCTTC. It yields the protein CASSVAGGINEQFF.

This chain joins TRBV4-1 and TRBJ2-5; possibly TRBD2 for D (7 bases). Germline V gene data show CDR1 as MGHRA and CDR2 as YSYEKL. The germline V and J ends were trimmed by 5 bases and 0 bases, with 19 bases remaining between them. The CDR3 is made up of 17 amino acids. Here the CDR3 reads CASSAGGGATYQETQYF. The CDR3 DNA is TGCGCCAGCAGCGCTGGAGGGGGGGCTACGTACCAAGAGACCCAGTACTTC.

The genes are TRBV4-2 and TRBJ2-7; TRBD2 matches at 8 bases. With 3 bases clipped from V and 2 bases from J, the junction kept 12 bases outside the gene matches. The CDR3 sequence is 17 residues long. Germline V CDR1 and CDR2: LGHNA, YNFKEQ. CDR3 sequence: CASSHLSGTSGPYEQYF. As DNA, the CDR3 is TGTGCCAGCAGCCATCTAAGTGGCACTAGCGGACCCTACGAGCAGTACTTC.

V usage is TRBV6-4 and J usage is TRBJ2-2, with TRBD2 identical over 13 bases. The CDR3 is 16 residues long. V trimming: 6 bases; J trimming: 2 bases; junction bases outside the gene matches: 3. Per the germline V gene, CDR1 is MRHNA and CDR2 is SNTAGT. Written as DNA, the CDR3 is TGTGCCAGCAGCGGACTAGCGGGGGTCAACACCGGGGAGCTGTTTTTT. Translation: CASSGLAGVNTGELFF.

This clone was counted a few times. The rearrangement uses TRBV5-1 and TRBJ2-3; D uncertain. Per the germline V gene, CDR1 is SGHRS and CDR2 is YFSETQ. The V and J ends lost 4 bases and 1 base respectively, with 10 bases between them. CDR3 length equals 14 residues. The CDR3 spells CASSRVVGTDTQYF. CDR3 sequence (DNA): TGCGCCAGCAGCCGAGTAGTCGGCACAGATACGCAGTATTTT.

This clone has a handful of counts. DNA of the CDR3: TGTGCCAGCAGGGGGGGACTGACCACAGATACGCAGTATTTT. It is translated as CASRGGLTTDTQYF. The J gene is TRBJ2-3, the V gene TRBV2, with D possibly TRBD2 on 6 matching bases. Trimming left V 6 bases short and J 2 bases short, with 12 bases between. The germline V gene encodes CDR1 SNHLY and CDR2 FYNNEI. The CDR3 runs 14 residues.

The chain carries TRBV7-3 and TRBJ2-1, with TRBD1 identical over 7 bases. The CDR3 has 15 amino acids. Germline-derived CDR1 and CDR2 are SGHTA and FQGTGA. The trim removed 5 bases at V and 0 bases at J, leaving 4 bases unmatched. CDR3: CASSPTGYSYNEQFF. Written as DNA, the CDR3 is TGTGCCAGCAGCCCGACAGGGTACTCCTACAATGAGCAGTTCTTC.

This rearrangement joins TRBV6-5 to TRBJ2-7, with a weak D call TRBD1 (6 bases). The V end lost 8 bases, the J end lost 5 bases, and 22 bases lay between the germline ends. This CDR3 is built from 15 residues. Per germline, CDR1 MNHEY and CDR2 SVGAGI. This CDR3 is CASAGRGTQGDEQYF. CDR3 DNA: TGTGCCAGCGCCGGGCGAGGGACACAAGGGGACGAGCAGTACTTC.

V and J are TRBV19 and TRBJ1-1; D is perhaps TRBD1 (5 bases). With 4 bases removed from V and 8 bases from J, the gap between germline ends came to 17 bases. Germline CDR1 reads LNHDA; CDR2 reads SQIVND (reference sequence). The CDR3 is made up of 14 amino acids. This chain's CDR3 is CASSSPGRKLEAFF. The CDR3 DNA follows: TGTGCCAGTAGTAGTCCAGGGCGGAAACTGGAAGCTTTCTTT.